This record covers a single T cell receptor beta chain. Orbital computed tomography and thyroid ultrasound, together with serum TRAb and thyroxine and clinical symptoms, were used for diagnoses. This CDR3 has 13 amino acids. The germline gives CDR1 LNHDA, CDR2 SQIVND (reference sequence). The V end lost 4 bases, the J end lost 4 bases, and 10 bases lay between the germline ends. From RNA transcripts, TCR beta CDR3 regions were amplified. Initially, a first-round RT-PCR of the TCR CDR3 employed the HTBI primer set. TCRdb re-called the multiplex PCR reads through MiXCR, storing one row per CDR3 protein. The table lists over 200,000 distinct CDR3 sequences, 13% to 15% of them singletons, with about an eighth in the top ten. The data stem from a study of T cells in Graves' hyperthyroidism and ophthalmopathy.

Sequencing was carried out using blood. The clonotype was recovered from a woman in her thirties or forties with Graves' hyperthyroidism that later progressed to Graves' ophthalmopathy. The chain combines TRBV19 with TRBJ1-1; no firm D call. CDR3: CASSNLAVTEAFF. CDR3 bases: TGTGCCAGTAGTAACCTAGCGGTCACTGAAGCTTTCTTT.